This T cell receptor (beta chain) was found in a study of T cell changes during pregnancy in multiple sclerosis. Repertoires were generated with immunoSEQ multiplex PCR, while TCRdb's copy carries only in-frame clones and drops some. The data show approximately 58,000 clones, about 92% seen once. Germline V lookup: CDR1 SGHTS, CDR2 YDEGEE. The CDR3 runs 16 residues. With V trimmed by 3 bases and J by 8 bases, 11 bases remained unmatched. The specimen was CD4+ T cells from peripheral blood mononuclear cells, collected after pregnancy. V and J are TRBV5-8 and TRBJ1-4; 9 nucleotides agree with TRBD1. The TCR comes from a female donor in good health, enrolled as a control in a pregnancy study. CDR3 amino acids: CASSSITTGGREKLFF. For the CDR3, the DNA is TGTGCCAGCAGCTCAATAACGACAGGGGGTCGCGAAAAACTGTTTTTT.